This is a list of T cell receptor beta chains from one sample in a study of preoperative IRX-2 immunotherapy in early breast cancer. Assay used: immunoSEQ multiplex PCR; TCRdb lists only in-frame clones, some missing. The sample holds 23,000 or so clones, 85% to 90% seen once. Specimen: tumor tissue, collected after IRX-2 immunotherapy. These receptors came from a human donor with breast cancer. CDR3s include the opening cysteine and the closing phenylalanine or tryptophan. D genes are given only for firm matches. Not all rows give a size; the values are once, few, many and, for expanded clones, a class.

J: TRBJ2-6; D: NA; V: TRBV5-1; size: NA; DNA: TGCGCCAGCAGCTTGGCCTCAGGGATCCTTAGTGGGGCCAACGTCCTGACTTTC; CDR3: CASSLASGILSGANVLTF
J: TRBJ2-1; D: TRBD2; V: TRBV4-2; size: NA; DNA: TGTGCCAGCAGCCAAGTGGCGGGAGGAGTCAAAGGGCAGTTCTTC; CDR3: CASSQVAGGVKGQFF
J: TRBJ1-2; D: NA; V: TRBV5-6; size: NA; DNA: TGTGCCAGCAGCTTCCGGGATGGCTACACCTTC; CDR3: CASSFRDGYTF
J: TRBJ2-7; D: TRBD2; V: TRBV18; size: NA; DNA: TGTGCCAGCTCGCGAACTAGCGGGAGAGCTTACGAGCAGTACTTC; CDR3: CASSRTSGRAYEQYF
J: TRBJ1-2; D: NA; V: TRBV19; size: once; DNA: TGTGCCAGTGCTAAAAACAACTATGGCTACACCTTC; CDR3: CASAKNNYGYTF
J: TRBJ1-1; D: NA; V: TRBV6-5; size: NA; DNA: TGTGCCAGCAGTTGGGACCGAATGAACACTGAAGCTTTCTTT; CDR3: CASSWDRMNTEAFF
J: TRBJ2-2; D: TRBD1; V: TRBV5-6; size: NA; DNA: TGTGCCAGCAGCGGCCAACAGGGGCTGGGCGGGGAGCTGTTTTTT; CDR3: CASSGQQGLGGELFF
J: TRBJ2-2; D: NA; V: TRBV18; size: NA; DNA: TGTGCCAGCTCACCGTCCCGCCTACAGGGGAACACCGGGGAGCTGTTTTTT; CDR3: CASSPSRLQGNTGELFF
J: TRBJ1-2; D: NA; V: TRBV7-9; size: NA; DNA: TGTGCCAGCAGCCCAACCTACAGGGCTCTTAACTATGGCTACACCTTC; CDR3: CASSPTYRALNYGYTF
J: TRBJ1-4; D: NA; V: TRBV27; size: NA; DNA: TGTGCCAGCAGTTTATGGGGCGTAGGGGAAAAACTGTTTTTT; CDR3: CASSLWGVGEKLFF
J: TRBJ2-5; D: TRBD1; V: TRBV5-6; size: NA; DNA: TGTGCCAGCAGCATTCCGGGACAGGGTTACCAAGAGACCCAGTACTTC; CDR3: CASSIPGQGYQETQYF
J: TRBJ2-1; D: TRBD2; V: TRBV10-3; size: NA; DNA: TGTGCCATCAGTGATGCGGGAGTGGTCAATGAGCAGTTCTTC; CDR3: CAISDAGVVNEQFF
J: TRBJ2-2; D: NA; V: TRBV5-4; size: NA; DNA: TGTGCCAGCAGCTTGGGGCGGAGGGGAGGCACCGGGGAGCTGTTTTTT; CDR3: CASSLGRRGGTGELFF
J: TRBJ2-1; D: NA; V: TRBV7-2; size: NA; DNA: TGTGCCAGCAGTAGGATCCTGGGGGGGCCCCTAGCGGAGCAGTTCTTC; CDR3: CASSRILGGPLAEQFF
J: TRBJ2-1; D: TRBD2; V: TRBV9; size: NA; DNA: TGTGCCAGCAGCGTAGACTCAGCGGGAGGGCCCTACAATGAGCAGTTCTTC; CDR3: CASSVDSAGGPYNEQFF
J: TRBJ2-3; D: TRBD2; V: TRBV27; size: NA; DNA: TGTGCCAGCAGTTTCCAGGCTCCGGGAGGGCTCGGCACAGATACGCAGTATTTT; CDR3: CASSFQAPGGLGTDTQYF
J: TRBJ2-3; D: NA; V: TRBV30; size: NA; DNA: TGTGCCTGGAGTGTACGGGGCCAGGGCACAGATACGCAGTATTTT; CDR3: CAWSVRGQGTDTQYF
J: TRBJ1-3; D: NA; V: TRBV2; size: NA; DNA: TGTGCCAGCGAACGCGGCAGCTCTGGAAACACCATATATTTT; CDR3: CASERGSSGNTIYF
J: TRBJ2-1; D: NA; V: TRBV29-1; size: once; DNA: TGCAGCGTTATTGGGGGAGTGGGGGGCTATGAGCAGTTCTTC; CDR3: CSVIGGVGGYEQFF
J: TRBJ2-3; D: NA; V: TRBV7-2; size: NA; DNA: TGTGCCAGCAGCTTAAGAGGGGCCTCGGGCACAGATACGCAGTATTTT; CDR3: CASSLRGASGTDTQYF
J: TRBJ2-2; D: TRBD2; V: TRBV7-2; size: NA; DNA: TGTGCCAGCAGCTTAGCAGCTAGCGGGAGATACGGGGAGCTGTTTTTT; CDR3: CASSLAASGRYGELFF
J: TRBJ2-7; D: NA; V: TRBV6-5; size: NA; DNA: TGTGCCAGCAGTTACTCGACAGCCTACGAGCAGTACTTC; CDR3: CASSYSTAYEQYF
J: TRBJ2-1; D: TRBD2; V: TRBV5-1; size: NA; DNA: TGCGCCAGCAGCTATGGGACTAGCGGGTACAATGAGCAGTTCTTC; CDR3: CASSYGTSGYNEQFF
J: TRBJ1-5; D: NA; V: TRBV15; size: NA; DNA: TGTGCCACCAGCGGTAGAGGTTATTATCAGCCCCAGCATTTT; CDR3: CATSGRGYYQPQHF
J: TRBJ2-2; D: TRBD1; V: TRBV6-1; size: NA; DNA: TGTGCCAGCAGTGAGCAGGACAGGGGCTTCGGCGGGGAGCTGTTTTTT; CDR3: CASSEQDRGFGGELFF
J: TRBJ2-2; D: NA; V: TRBV9; size: NA; DNA: TGTGCCAGCAGCCCGAGGGGTGGCAACACCGGGGAGCTGTTTTTT; CDR3: CASSPRGGNTGELFF
J: TRBJ2-7; D: NA; V: TRBV5-6; size: NA; DNA: TGTGCCAGCAGCTTGGTCTTAGCCTTTTCCTACGAGCAGTACTTC; CDR3: CASSLVLAFSYEQYF
J: TRBJ2-7; D: NA; V: TRBV6-5; size: NA; DNA: TGTGCCAGCAAAGAGCAGGGGTTCTCCTACGAGCAGTACTTC; CDR3: CASKEQGFSYEQYF
J: TRBJ1-3; D: NA; V: TRBV7-2; size: few; DNA: TGTGCCAGCAGCTTAGCAGGGTTGGGAAACACCATATATTTT; CDR3: CASSLAGLGNTIYF
J: TRBJ2-5; D: TRBD2; V: TRBV11-2; size: NA; DNA: TGTGCCAGCAGCTTAGCTAGCGGGACCCAAGAGACCCAGTACTTC; CDR3: CASSLASGTQETQYF
J: TRBJ2-3; D: NA; V: TRBV7-2; size: NA; DNA: TGTGCCAGCAGGACCGGGCCTCATCTGAGCACGCAGTATTTT; CDR3: CASRTGPHLSTQYF
J: TRBJ1-1; D: TRBD1; V: TRBV2; size: few; DNA: TGTGCCAGCAACGGACAGGGGGGTGGCCTTCGGAACACTGAAGCTTTCTTT; CDR3: CASNGQGGGLRNTEAFF
J: TRBJ2-2; D: NA; V: TRBV7-9; size: NA; DNA: TGTGCCAGCAGCTTAGTCCGACTGTCGAACACCGGGGAGCTGTTTTTT; CDR3: CASSLVRLSNTGELFF
J: TRBJ2-6; D: NA; V: TRBV28; size: NA; DNA: TGTGCCAGCAGGGGTTCTGGGGCCAACGTCCTGACTTTC; CDR3: CASRGSGANVLTF
J: TRBJ1-6; D: NA; V: TRBV27; size: NA; DNA: TGTGCCAGCAGGCCCTGGGGGGACGCCTATAATTCACCCCTCCACTTT; CDR3: CASRPWGDAYNSPLHF
J: TRBJ1-5; D: NA; V: TRBV7-2; size: NA; DNA: TGTGCCAGCAGCTTAGATTCTCAAGTGGCCCAGCCCCAGCATTTT; CDR3: CASSLDSQVAQPQHF
J: TRBJ2-5; D: NA; V: TRBV29-1; size: NA; DNA: TGCAGCGTCCACAAGTACCAAGAGACCCAGTACTTC; CDR3: CSVHKYQETQYF
J: TRBJ2-3; D: NA; V: TRBV10-3; size: few; DNA: TGTGCCATCAGTGAGTCGAATGGAGATACGCAGTATTTT; CDR3: CAISESNGDTQYF
J: TRBJ1-2; D: TRBD1; V: TRBV7-8; size: NA; DNA: TGTGCCAGCAGCTCTAACAGGGGGCAAGGCTATGGCTACACCTTC; CDR3: CASSSNRGQGYGYTF
J: TRBJ2-6; D: TRBD1; V: TRBV5-1; size: NA; DNA: TGCGCCAGCAGCTCCCTAACAGGGGGCGGTGGGGCCAACGTCCTGACTTTC; CDR3: CASSSLTGGGGANVLTF
J: TRBJ2-1; D: TRBD1; V: TRBV7-8; size: NA; DNA: TGTGCCAGCAGCTTGGAGACAGGGGGAACTTATGAGCAGTTCTTC; CDR3: CASSLETGGTYEQFF